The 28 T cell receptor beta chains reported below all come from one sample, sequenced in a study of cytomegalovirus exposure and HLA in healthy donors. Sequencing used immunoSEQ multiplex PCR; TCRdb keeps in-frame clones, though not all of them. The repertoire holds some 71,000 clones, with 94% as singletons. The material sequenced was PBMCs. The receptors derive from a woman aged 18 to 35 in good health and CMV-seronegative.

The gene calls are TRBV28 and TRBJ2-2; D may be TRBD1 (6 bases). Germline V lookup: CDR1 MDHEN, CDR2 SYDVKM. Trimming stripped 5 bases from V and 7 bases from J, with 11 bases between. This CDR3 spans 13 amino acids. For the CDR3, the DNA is TGTGCCAGCAGTCCAGGGGACATCGGGGAGCTGTTTTTT. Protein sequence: CASSPGDIGELFF. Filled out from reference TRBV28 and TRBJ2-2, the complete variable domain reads DVKVTQSSRYLVKRTGEKVFLECVQDMDHENMFWYRQDPGLGLRLIYFSYDVKMKEKGDIPEGYSVSREKKERFSLILESASTNQTSMYLCASSPGDIGELFFGEGSRLTVL.

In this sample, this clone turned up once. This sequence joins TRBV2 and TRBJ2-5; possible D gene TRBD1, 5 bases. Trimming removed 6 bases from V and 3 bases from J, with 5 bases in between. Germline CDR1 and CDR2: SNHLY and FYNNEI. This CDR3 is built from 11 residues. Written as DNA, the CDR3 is TGTGCCAGCAGGGACAAAGAGACCCAGTACTTC. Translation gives CASRDKETQYF.

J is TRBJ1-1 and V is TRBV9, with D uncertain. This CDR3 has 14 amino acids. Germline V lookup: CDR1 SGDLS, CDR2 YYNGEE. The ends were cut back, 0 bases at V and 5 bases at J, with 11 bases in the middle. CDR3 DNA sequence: TGTGCCAGCAGCGTAGGAGGGTTGGGGACTGAAGCTTTCTTT. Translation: CASSVGGLGTEAFF.

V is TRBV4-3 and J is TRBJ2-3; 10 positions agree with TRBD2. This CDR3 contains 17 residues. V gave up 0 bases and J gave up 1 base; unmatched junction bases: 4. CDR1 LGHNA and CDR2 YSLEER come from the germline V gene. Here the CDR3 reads CASSQELLAGGTDTQYF. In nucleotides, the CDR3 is TGCGCCAGCAGCCAAGAATTGCTAGCGGGGGGCACAGATACGCAGTATTTT.

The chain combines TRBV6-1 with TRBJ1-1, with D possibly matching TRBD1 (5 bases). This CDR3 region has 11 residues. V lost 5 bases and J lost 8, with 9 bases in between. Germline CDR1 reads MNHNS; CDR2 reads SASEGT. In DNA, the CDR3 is TGTGCCAGCAGTTACAGGTGGGAAGCTTTCTTT. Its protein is CASSYRWEAFF.

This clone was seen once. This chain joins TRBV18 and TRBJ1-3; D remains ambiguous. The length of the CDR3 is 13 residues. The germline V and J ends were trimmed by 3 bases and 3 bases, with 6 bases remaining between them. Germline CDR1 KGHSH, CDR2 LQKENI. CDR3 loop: CASSPGDGNTIYF. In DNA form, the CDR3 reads TGTGCCAGCTCACCGGGCGATGGAAACACCATATATTTT.

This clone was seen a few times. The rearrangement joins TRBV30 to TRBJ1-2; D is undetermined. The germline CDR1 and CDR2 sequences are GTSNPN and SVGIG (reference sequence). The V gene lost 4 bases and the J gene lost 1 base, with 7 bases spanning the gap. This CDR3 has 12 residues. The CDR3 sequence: CAWNLFNYGYTF. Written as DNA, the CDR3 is TGTGCCTGGAACTTATTTAACTATGGCTACACCTTC.

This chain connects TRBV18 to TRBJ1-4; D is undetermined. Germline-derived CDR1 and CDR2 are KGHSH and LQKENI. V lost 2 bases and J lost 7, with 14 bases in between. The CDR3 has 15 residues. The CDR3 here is CASSPLGVGGEKLFF. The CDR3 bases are TGTGCCAGCTCACCATTGGGAGTTGGTGGTGAAAAACTGTTTTTT.

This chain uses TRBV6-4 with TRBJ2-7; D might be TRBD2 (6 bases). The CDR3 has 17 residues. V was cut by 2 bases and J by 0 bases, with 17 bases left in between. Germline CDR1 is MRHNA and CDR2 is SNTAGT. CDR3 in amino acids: CASSDLWRDPSSYEQYF. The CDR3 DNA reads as TGTGCCAGCAGTGACCTGTGGCGGGACCCAAGCTCCTACGAGCAGTACTTC.

The chain's CDR3 is CASSFRLAGEDEQFF. The CDR3, as DNA: TGTGCCAGCAGCTTCCGGCTAGCGGGAGAGGATGAGCAGTTCTTC. The genes are TRBV5-4 and TRBJ2-1, with TRBD2 matching over 10 bases. The V gene end was trimmed by 2 bases and the J gene end by 8 bases; junction bases not matched to a gene: 7. The CDR3 runs to 15 residues. Looked up from germline, CDR1 is SGHNT and CDR2 is YYREEE (reference sequence).

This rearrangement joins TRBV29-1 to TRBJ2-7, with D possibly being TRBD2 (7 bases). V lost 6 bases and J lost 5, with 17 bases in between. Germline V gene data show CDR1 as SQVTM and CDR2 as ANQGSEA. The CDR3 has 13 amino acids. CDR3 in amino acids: CSVIGGGHNEQYF. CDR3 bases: TGCAGCGTGATAGGGGGGGGACACAACGAGCAGTACTTC.

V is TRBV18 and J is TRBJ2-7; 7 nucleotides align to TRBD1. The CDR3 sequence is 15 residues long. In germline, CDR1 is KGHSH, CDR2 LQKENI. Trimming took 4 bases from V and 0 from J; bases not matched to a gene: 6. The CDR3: CASSLGTADSYEQYF. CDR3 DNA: TGTGCCAGCTCACTTGGGACAGCAGACTCCTACGAGCAGTACTTC.

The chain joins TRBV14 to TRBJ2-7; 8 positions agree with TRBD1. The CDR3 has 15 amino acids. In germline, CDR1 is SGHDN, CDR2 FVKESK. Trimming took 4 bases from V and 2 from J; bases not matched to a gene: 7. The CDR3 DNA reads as TGTGCCAGCAGCCTCCTCAGGACAGGGCCCTACGAGCAGTACTTC. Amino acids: CASSLLRTGPYEQYF.

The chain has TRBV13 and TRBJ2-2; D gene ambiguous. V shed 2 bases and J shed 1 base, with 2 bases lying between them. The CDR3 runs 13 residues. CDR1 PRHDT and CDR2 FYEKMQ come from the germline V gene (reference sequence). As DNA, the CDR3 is TGTGCCAGCAGCTTACAGAACACCGGGGAGCTGTTTTTT. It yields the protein CASSLQNTGELFF.

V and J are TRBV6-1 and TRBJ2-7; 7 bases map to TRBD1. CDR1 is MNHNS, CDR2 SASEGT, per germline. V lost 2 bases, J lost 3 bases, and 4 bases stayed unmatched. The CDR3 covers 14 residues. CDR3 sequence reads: CASSERPGGYEQYF. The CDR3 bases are TGTGCCAGCAGTGAAAGGCCAGGGGGCTACGAGCAGTACTTC.

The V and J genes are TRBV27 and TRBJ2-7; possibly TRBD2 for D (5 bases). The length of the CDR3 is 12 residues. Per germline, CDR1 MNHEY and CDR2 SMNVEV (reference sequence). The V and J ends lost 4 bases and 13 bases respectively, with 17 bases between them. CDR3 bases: TGTGCCAGCAGTTCCTCGGGATCGAAAACTTACTTC. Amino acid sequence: CASSSSGSKTYF.

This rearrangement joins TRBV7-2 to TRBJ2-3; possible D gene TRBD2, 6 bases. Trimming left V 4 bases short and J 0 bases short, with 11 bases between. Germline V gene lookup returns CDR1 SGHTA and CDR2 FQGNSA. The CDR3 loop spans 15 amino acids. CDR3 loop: CASSSPGVSTDTQYF. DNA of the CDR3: TGTGCCAGCAGCTCCCCGGGGGTGAGCACAGATACGCAGTATTTT.

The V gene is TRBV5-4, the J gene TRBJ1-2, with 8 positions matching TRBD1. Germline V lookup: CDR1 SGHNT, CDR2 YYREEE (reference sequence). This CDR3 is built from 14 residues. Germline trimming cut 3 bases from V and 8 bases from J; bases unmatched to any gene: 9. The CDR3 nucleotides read TGTGCCAGCAGCTCGACGGGGCAGGGGGCCGGCTACACCTTC. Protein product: CASSSTGQGAGYTF.

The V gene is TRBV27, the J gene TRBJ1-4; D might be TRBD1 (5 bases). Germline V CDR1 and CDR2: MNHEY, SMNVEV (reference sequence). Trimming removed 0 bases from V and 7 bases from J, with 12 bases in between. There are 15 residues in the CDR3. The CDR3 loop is CASSLSGGSVEKLFF. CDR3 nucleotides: TGTGCCAGCAGTTTATCTGGGGGGAGTGTTGAAAAACTGTTTTTT.

The CDR3 here is CASSWGLVSYEQYF. The CDR3 DNA follows: TGTGCCAGCAGCTGGGGACTAGTTAGCTACGAGCAGTACTTC. The V call is TRBV7-2, the J call TRBJ2-7, with TRBD2 matching 8 bases. This CDR3 spans 14 amino acids. The ends lost 4 bases at V and 3 bases at J; junction bases unmatched: 5. Germline CDR1 is SGHTA and CDR2 is FQGNSA.

CDR3 loop: CASSLDRIRAGELFF. The CDR3 DNA sequence: TGTGCCAGCAGCTTAGATCGTATCCGGGCCGGGGAGCTGTTTTTT. This sequence joins TRBV7-9 and TRBJ2-2; D is ambiguous. The V end was cut by 1 base, the J end by 6 bases, with 12 bases between. The CDR3 consists of 15 residues. Germline assignment: CDR1 SEHNR and CDR2 FQNEAQ (reference sequence).

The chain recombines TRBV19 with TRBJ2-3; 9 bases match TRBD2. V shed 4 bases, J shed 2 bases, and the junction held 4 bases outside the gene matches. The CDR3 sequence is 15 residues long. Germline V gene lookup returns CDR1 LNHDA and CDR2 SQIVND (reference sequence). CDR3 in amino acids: CASSTTSGNTDTQYF. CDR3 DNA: TGTGCCAGTAGTACGACTAGCGGCAACACAGATACGCAGTATTTT.

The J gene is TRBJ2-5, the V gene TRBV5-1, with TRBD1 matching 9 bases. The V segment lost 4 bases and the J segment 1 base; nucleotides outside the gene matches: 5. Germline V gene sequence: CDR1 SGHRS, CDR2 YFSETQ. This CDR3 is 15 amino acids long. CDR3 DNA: TGCGCCAGCAGCGGCGGGACAGGGCTCCAAGAGACCCAGTACTTC. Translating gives CASSGGTGLQETQYF. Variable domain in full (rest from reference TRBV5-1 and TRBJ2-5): KAGVTQTPRYLIKTRGQQVTLSCSPISGHRSVSWYQQTPGQGLQFLFEYFSETQRNKGNFPGRFSGRQFSNSRSEMNVSTLELGDSALYLCASSGGTGLQETQYFGPGTRLLVL.

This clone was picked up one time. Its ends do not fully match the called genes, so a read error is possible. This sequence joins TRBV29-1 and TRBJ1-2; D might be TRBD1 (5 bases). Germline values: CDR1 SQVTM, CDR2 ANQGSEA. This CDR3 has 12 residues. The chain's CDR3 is CSGRDSIYDYTF. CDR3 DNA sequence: TGCAGCGGGCGGGACTCGATATATGACTACACCTTC.

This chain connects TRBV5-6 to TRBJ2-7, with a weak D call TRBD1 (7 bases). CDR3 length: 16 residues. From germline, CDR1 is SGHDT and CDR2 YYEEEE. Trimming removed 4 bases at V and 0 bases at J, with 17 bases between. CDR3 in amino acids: CASSVAPGGYSYEQYF. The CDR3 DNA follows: TGTGCCAGCAGCGTTGCGCCAGGGGGGTACTCCTACGAGCAGTACTTC.

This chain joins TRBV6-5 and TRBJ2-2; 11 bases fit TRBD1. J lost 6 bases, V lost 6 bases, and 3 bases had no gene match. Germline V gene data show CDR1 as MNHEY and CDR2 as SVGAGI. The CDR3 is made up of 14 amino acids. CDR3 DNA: TGTGCCAGCAGGCGGGACAGGGGGTCCGGGGAGCTGTTTTTT. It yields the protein CASRRDRGSGELFF.

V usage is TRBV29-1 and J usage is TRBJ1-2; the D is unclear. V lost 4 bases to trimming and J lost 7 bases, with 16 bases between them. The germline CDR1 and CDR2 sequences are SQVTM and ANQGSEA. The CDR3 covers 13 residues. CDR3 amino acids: CSVVLQASGGYTF. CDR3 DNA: TGCAGCGTTGTTCTGCAGGCCTCTGGTGGCTACACCTTC.

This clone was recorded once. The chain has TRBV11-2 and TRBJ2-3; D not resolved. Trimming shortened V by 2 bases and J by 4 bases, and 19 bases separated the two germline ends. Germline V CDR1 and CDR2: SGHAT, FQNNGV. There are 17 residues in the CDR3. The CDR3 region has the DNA TGTGCCAGCAGCTTACCCGGGTCCAGCGTCGGTCCAGATACGCAGTATTTT. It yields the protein CASSLPGSSVGPDTQYF.